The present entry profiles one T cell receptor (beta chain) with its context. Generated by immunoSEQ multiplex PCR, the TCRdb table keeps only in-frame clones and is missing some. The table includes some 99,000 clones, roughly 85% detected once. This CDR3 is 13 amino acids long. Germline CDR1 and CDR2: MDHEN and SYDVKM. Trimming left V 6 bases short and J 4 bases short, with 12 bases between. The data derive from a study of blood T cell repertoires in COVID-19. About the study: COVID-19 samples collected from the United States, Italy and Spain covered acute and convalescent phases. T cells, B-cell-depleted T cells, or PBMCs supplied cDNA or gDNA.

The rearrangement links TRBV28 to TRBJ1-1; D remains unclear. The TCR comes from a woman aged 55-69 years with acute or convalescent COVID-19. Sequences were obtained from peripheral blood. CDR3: CASSQALTTEAFF. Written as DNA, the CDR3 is TGTGCCAGCAGCCAAGCCTTAACCACTGAAGCTTTCTTT. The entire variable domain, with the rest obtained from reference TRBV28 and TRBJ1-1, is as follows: DVKVTQSSRYLVKRTGEKVFLECVQDMDHENMFWYRQDPGLGLRLIYFSYDVKMKEKGDIPEGYSVSREKKERFSLILESASTNQTSMYLCASSQALTTEAFFGQGTRLTVV.